The rows below give T cell receptor beta chains drawn from one sample of a study of cytomegalovirus exposure and HLA in healthy donors. Generated by immunoSEQ multiplex PCR, the TCRdb table keeps only in-frame clones and is missing some. The table shows about 56,000 clones, with around nine tenths occurring only once. The sample comprised PBMCs. These receptor sequences come from a man aged 18 to 30 in good health and CMV-seronegative. Each CDR3 is given with its conserved first and last residue. D genes are given only for firm matches. Size is omitted from some rows. Given values are once, few, many or a class for expanded clones.

V	J	D	size	CDR3	DNA
TRBV27	TRBJ1-1	-	few	CASRSGGFGLTHTEAFF	TGTGCCAGCAGGAGCGGGGGCTTCGGGTTGACTCACACTGAAGCTTTCTTT
TRBV7-6	TRBJ1-5	-	-	CASSASGGGNQPQHF	TGTGCCAGCAGCGCGTCGGGGGGGGGAAATCAGCCCCAGCATTTT
TRBV7-9	TRBJ1-1	-	-	CASSLDQMNTEAFF	TGTGCCAGCAGCTTAGACCAGATGAACACTGAAGCTTTCTTT
TRBV2	TRBJ2-7	TRBD2	-	CASSEGLAAYEQYF	TGTGCCAGCAGTGAGGGACTAGCGGCCTACGAGCAGTACTTC
TRBV28	TRBJ2-7	-	-	CATRDSYYEQYF	TGTGCCACCCGGGACTCGTACTACGAGCAGTACTTC
TRBV7-3	TRBJ2-3	TRBD1	once	CASSLTGQPTDTQYF	TGTGCCAGCAGCTTAACGGGACAGCCCACAGATACGCAGTATTTT
TRBV7-6	TRBJ2-2	TRBD1	-	CASSVGQGANTGELFF	TGTGCCAGCAGCGTGGGACAGGGGGCGAACACCGGGGAGCTGTTTTTT
TRBV27	TRBJ2-3	TRBD2	-	CASRSSGITDTQYF	TGTGCCAGCAGGTCTAGCGGAATCACAGATACGCAGTATTTT
TRBV7-3	TRBJ2-5	TRBD2	-	CASSLYSGSPAETQYF	TGTGCCAGCAGCTTATATAGCGGGAGCCCGGCAGAGACCCAGTACTTC
TRBV5-4	TRBJ2-3	TRBD1	-	CASSLRQGGTDTQYF	TGTGCCAGCAGCCTTCGACAGGGGGGCACAGATACGCAGTATTTT
TRBV27	TRBJ2-7	TRBD2	few	CASRPTGGLGYEQYF	TGTGCCAGCAGACCCACCGGGGGACTAGGCTACGAGCAGTACTTC
TRBV7-9	TRBJ2-5	-	once	CASSPQALSGRGTQYF	TGTGCCAGCAGCCCCCAGGCCCTCTCTGGCCGGGGGACCCAGTACTTC
TRBV7-2	TRBJ2-1	TRBD2	few	CASSYRSGTHNEQFF	TGTGCCAGCAGCTACAGAAGCGGGACCCACAATGAGCAGTTCTTC
TRBV15	TRBJ1-1	TRBD1	-	CATSREQGSGTEAFF	TGTGCCACCAGCAGAGAACAGGGGAGTGGCACTGAAGCTTTCTTT
TRBV7-3	TRBJ2-4	TRBD1	-	CASSPAPGQGNIQYF	TGTGCCAGCAGCCCGGCTCCGGGACAGGGGAACATTCAGTACTTC
TRBV7-2	TRBJ2-1	-	-	CASSLGLVPYNEQFF	TGTGCCAGCAGCTTAGGACTAGTCCCCTACAATGAGCAGTTCTTC
TRBV18	TRBJ2-5	-	once	CASSLTGSSTETQYF	TGTGCCAGCTCACTAACCGGGTCCTCAACAGAGACCCAGTACTTC
TRBV6-5	TRBJ2-2	-	-	CASGDSGELFF	TGTGCCAGCGGGGACTCCGGGGAGCTGTTTTTT
TRBV11-3	TRBJ1-1	-	-	CASSSGSNTEAFF	TGTGCCAGCAGCTCGGGTTCGAACACTGAAGCTTTCTTT
TRBV28	TRBJ2-3	-	-	CASSFERPTTDTQYF	TGTGCCAGCAGTTTCGAGCGGCCAACCACAGATACGCAGTATTTT
TRBV4-2	TRBJ1-2	-	-	CASTPKPSANYGYTF	TGTGCCAGCACCCCCAAGCCCTCTGCTAACTATGGCTACACCTTC
TRBV5-4	TRBJ1-2	-	-	CASSYRGSYGYTF	TGTGCCAGCAGCTACCGGGGATCCTATGGCTACACCTTC
TRBV28	TRBJ1-2	-	-	CASSLYRRGYGYTF	TGTGCCAGCAGTTTATATCGCAGGGGCTATGGCTACACCTTC
TRBV7-9	TRBJ2-3	TRBD1	-	CASSQGATDTQYF	TGTGCCAGCAGCCAGGGGGCCACAGATACGCAGTATTTT
TRBV5-4	TRBJ2-5	TRBD2	-	CASSRGTSVQETQYF	TGTGCCAGCAGCCGGGGGACTAGCGTCCAAGAGACCCAGTACTTC
TRBV11-2	TRBJ2-1	TRBD2	-	CASSLVKRTSGSNNEQFF	TGTGCCAGCAGCTTAGTCAAGAGGACTAGCGGGAGCAACAATGAGCAGTTCTTC
TRBV28	TRBJ2-7	TRBD2	-	CASSLRGAGEKQYF	TGTGCCAGCAGTTTGCGCGGAGCGGGAGAGAAGCAGTACTTC
TRBV2	TRBJ1-4	-	-	CASRGDSTNEKLFF	TGTGCCAGCAGGGGCGACAGTACTAATGAAAAACTGTTTTTT
TRBV9	TRBJ2-1	-	-	CASSGGPYNEQFF	TGTGCCAGCTCCGGGGGTCCCTACAATGAGCAGTTCTTC
TRBV7-2	TRBJ2-3	-	-	CASSLGLTTDTQYF	TGTGCCAGCAGCCTCGGACTAACGACAGATACGCAGTATTTT
TRBV28	TRBJ1-5	TRBD1	-	CASRPQGAEQPQHF	TGTGCCAGCAGGCCACAGGGGGCTGAGCAGCCCCAGCATTTT
TRBV18	TRBJ2-3	-	-	CASSPPSNSDTQYF	TGTGCCAGCTCACCACCGTCCAATTCAGATACGCAGTATTTT
TRBV7-6	TRBJ1-3	-	-	CASSRSGAGRGNTIYF	TGTGCCAGCAGCCGATCTGGTGCGGGGCGTGGAAACACCATATATTTT
TRBV28	TRBJ2-7	-	-	CASSLSGGSEATYEQYF	TGTGCCAGCAGTTTAAGTGGGGGGAGTGAGGCCACCTACGAGCAGTACTTC
TRBV4-3	TRBJ2-1	-	few	CASSQDQRQVYNEQFF	TGCGCCAGCAGCCAAGATCAGAGACAGGTCTACAATGAGCAGTTCTTC
TRBV4-1	TRBJ2-3	-	-	CASSQEGLGTQYF	TGCGCCAGCAGCCAAGAGGGACTGGGTACGCAGTATTTT
TRBV18	TRBJ2-2	TRBD1	-	CASFGQGASGELFF	TGTGCCAGCTTTGGACAGGGGGCTTCCGGGGAGCTGTTTTTT
TRBV7-9	TRBJ2-3	TRBD1	-	CAGSTGGGTDTQYF	TGTGCAGGCTCGACAGGGGGGGGTACAGATACGCAGTATTTT
TRBV15	TRBJ2-3	TRBD2	-	CATSRDYTTSGRPDTQYF	TGTGCCACCAGCAGAGATTACACGACTAGCGGGAGACCAGATACGCAGTATTTT
TRBV11-2	TRBJ2-4	-	-	CASSAELNNIQYF	TGTGCCAGCAGCGCAGAACTAAACAACATTCAGTACTTC
TRBV9	TRBJ2-7	-	-	CASSVGGNQYEQYF	TGTGCCAGCAGCGTAGGAGGGAATCAGTACGAGCAGTACTTC
TRBV7-2	TRBJ2-3	-	-	CASSLVQGDTQYF	TGTGCCAGCAGCTTAGTCCAGGGGGATACGCAGTATTTT
TRBV7-9	TRBJ2-3	-	few	CASSQGTTDTQYF	TGTGCCAGCAGCCAGGGGACCACAGATACGCAGTATTTT
TRBV18	TRBJ2-5	TRBD2	-	CASSLSSGWQETQYF	TGTGCCAGCTCACTTTCTAGCGGTTGGCAAGAGACCCAGTACTTC
TRBV14	TRBJ1-1	TRBD1	-	CASSQDRTGGANTEAFF	TGTGCCAGCAGCCAAGATAGGACAGGGGGTGCAAACACTGAAGCTTTCTTT
TRBV6-6	TRBJ2-3	TRBD1	-	CASSYTSTGEDTQYF	TGTGCCAGCAGTTACACCTCGACAGGGGAAGATACGCAGTATTTT